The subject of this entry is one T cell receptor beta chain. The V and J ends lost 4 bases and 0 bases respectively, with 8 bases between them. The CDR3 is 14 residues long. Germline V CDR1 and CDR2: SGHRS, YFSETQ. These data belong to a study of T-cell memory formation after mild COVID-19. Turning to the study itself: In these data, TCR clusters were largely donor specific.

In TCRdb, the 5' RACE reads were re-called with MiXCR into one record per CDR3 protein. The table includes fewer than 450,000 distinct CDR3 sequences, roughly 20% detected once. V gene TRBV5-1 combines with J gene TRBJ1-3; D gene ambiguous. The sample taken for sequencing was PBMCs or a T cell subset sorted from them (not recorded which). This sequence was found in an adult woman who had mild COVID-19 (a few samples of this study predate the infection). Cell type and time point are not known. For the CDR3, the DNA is TGCGCCAGCAGCCCGGACTCCTCTGGAAACACCATATATTTT. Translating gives CASSPDSSGNTIYF. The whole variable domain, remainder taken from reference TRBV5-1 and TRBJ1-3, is KAGVTQTPRYLIKTRGQQVTLSCSPISGHRSVSWYQQTPGQGLQFLFEYFSETQRNKGNFPGRFSGRQFSNSRSEMNVSTLELGDSALYLCASSPDSSGNTIYFGEGSWLTVV.